This is a list of T cell receptor beta chains from one sample in a study of CD8 T cells in ankylosing spondylitis. TCRdb reprocessed the 5' RACE reads via MiXCR and lists one record per CDR3 protein. The table shows 25,000 or so distinct CDR3 sequences, with over 6.5% occurring only once. Sequenced: blood. These receptors came from a male donor with ankylosing spondylitis or in good health (not recorded which). Both conserved end residues are part of each CDR3. The D gene is left open where the match is weak. The listing skips clone size in some rows; elsewhere it reads once, few, many or a size class.

j_call v_call d_call clone_size cdr3_nt cdr3_aa
TRBJ2-7 TRBV6-6 NA NA TGTGCCAGCAGTCCAACAGAATACGAGCAGTACTTC CASSPTEYEQYF
TRBJ1-3 TRBV29-1 NA many TGCAGCGTTGAGGGGGGGAACTCTGGAAACACCATATATTTT CSVEGGNSGNTIYF
TRBJ2-4 TRBV6-2/TRBV6-3 TRBD1 few TGTGCCAGCAGACCTACAGGGGGCCGAGGAAACATTCAGTACTTC CASRPTGGRGNIQYF
TRBJ1-1 TRBV29-1 TRBD1 NA TGCAGCGCTGACTTCTCTTATGTCGGACAGGGGGCCACTGAAGCTTTCTTT CSADFSYVGQGATEAFF
TRBJ2-1 TRBV27 NA many TGTGCCAGCAGTGGGCGGACAGCGAACAATGAGCAGTTCTTC CASSGRTANNEQFF
TRBJ2-7 TRBV6-2/TRBV6-3 NA NA TGTGCCAGCAGTACGCTGGGGGCCTACGAGCAGTACTTC CASSTLGAYEQYF
TRBJ2-3 TRBV5-1 TRBD1 few TGCGCCAGCAGCTTGGGGACAGGGGGCATCACAGATACGCAGTATTTT CASSLGTGGITDTQYF
TRBJ2-2 TRBV5-5 NA many TGTGCCAGCAGTTCGAGGGGGGGTAGGAGCACCGGGGAGCTGTTTTTT CASSSRGGRSTGELFF
TRBJ2-3 TRBV12-3/TRBV12-4 NA NA TGTGCCAGCAGTTCCTTTCTGGGCACAGATACGCAGTATTTT CASSSFLGTDTQYF
TRBJ1-3 TRBV4-3 NA few TGCGCCAGCAGCCAAGTTCCCCTCTCTGGAAACACCATATATTTT CASSQVPLSGNTIYF
TRBJ2-1 TRBV6-5 NA many TGTGCCAGCAGTTATGACCTTGAGCAGTTCTTC CASSYDLEQFF
TRBJ2-1 TRBV12-3/TRBV12-4 TRBD2 many TGTGCCAGCAGTAAATTGCGGGAGGTCAATGAGCAGTTCTTC CASSKLREVNEQFF
TRBJ1-1 TRBV6-5 NA many TGTGCCAGCAGTTCCTCCGGACATCCTGAAGCTTTCTTT CASSSSGHPEAFF
TRBJ2-5 TRBV20-1 TRBD1 NA TGCAGTGCAAAAACCGGGACAGGAATCCAAGAGACCCAGTACTTC CSAKTGTGIQETQYF
TRBJ2-7 TRBV5-1 NA NA TGCGCCAGCAGCAGGGACGGGTCCTACGAGCAGTACTTC CASSRDGSYEQYF
TRBJ2-2 TRBV7-8 TRBD1 many TGTGCCAGCAGCACCCCGACAGGGGCGACCACCGGGGAGCTGTTTTTT CASSTPTGATTGELFF
TRBJ2-1 TRBV24-1 TRBD2 NA TGTGCCACCAGAGCGGGAGCTCGGTACAATGAGCAGTTCTTC CATRAGARYNEQFF
TRBJ2-5 TRBV7-9 TRBD1 few TGTGCCAGCAGCAAGAGCTTGGGACAGGGCGGCCCAACGGGCCAGTACTTC CASSKSLGQGGPTGQYF
TRBJ1-5 TRBV24-1 NA NA TGTGCCACCAGTGAGGGTGGGGGTGTGGGGCAGCCCCAGCATTTT CATSEGGGVGQPQHF
TRBJ1-6 TRBV7-3 NA many TGTGCCAGCAGGCAATCGTCAGCGGATAATTCACCCCTCCACTTT CASRQSSADNSPLHF
TRBJ2-1 TRBV7-9 TRBD2 NA TGTGCCAGCAGACCATACGGACTAGCGGGAGGGAGCAATGAGCAGTTCTTC CASRPYGLAGGSNEQFF
TRBJ1-1 TRBV29-1 NA few TGCAGCGTTGAAGTGGGTGGGAACACTGAAGCTTTCTTT CSVEVGGNTEAFF
TRBJ2-5 TRBV15 NA many TGTGCCACCAGCAGAGAACGGTCGGAGACCCAGTACTTC CATSRERSETQYF
TRBJ2-1 TRBV2 NA NA TGTGCCAGCAGCCCGAGGGCTTTATATGAGCAGTTCTTC CASSPRALYEQFF
TRBJ2-5 TRBV7-2 TRBD1 few TGTGCCAGCAGCTTGGTGGGACAGGGGCAACGAGAGACCCAGTACTTC CASSLVGQGQRETQYF
TRBJ2-3 TRBV25-1 TRBD1 NA TGTGCCAGCAGTCTGGGACAGCCAGATACGCAGTATTTT CASSLGQPDTQYF
TRBJ2-2 TRBV5-6 TRBD2 NA TGTGCCAGCAGCAAGGGACTAGCGGGAGCTATGGGACGCGGGGAGCTGTTTTTT CASSKGLAGAMGRGELFF
TRBJ2-5 TRBV12-3/TRBV12-4 TRBD2 few TGTGCCAGCAGCTCCGGACTAGCGGGAGATGGGGAGACCCAGTACTTC CASSSGLAGDGETQYF
TRBJ2-7 TRBV28 NA NA TGTGCCAGCAGTTTTTGGTCTTTGGGGAGAAGTTACGAGCAGTACTTC CASSFWSLGRSYEQYF
TRBJ2-4 TRBV20-1 TRBD2 few TGCAGTGCTAGAGATCCAACGGGGGGGGCCAAAAACATTCAGTACTTC CSARDPTGGAKNIQYF
TRBJ2-3 TRBV20-1 TRBD2 many TGCAGTGCTAGAGATCTGGCGGGAGGGCCAACAGATACGCAGTATTTT CSARDLAGGPTDTQYF